This passage covers 5 T cell receptor beta chains from one sample sequenced in a study of tumor-infiltrating lymphocytes in primary liver carcinoma. TCR beta cDNA was prepared out of approximately 500 ng total RNA by means of a constant-region primer. Three nested multiplex PCR rounds, a slightly modified ARM-PCR, produced the libraries for TCR beta. Use of TRBV1-TRBV30 forward primers with a C-beta reverse primer characterized the first two PCR rounds, which lasted about 11 cycles each. TCRdb independently ran MiXCR on the multiplex PCR reads; one entry per CDR3 protein. The sample holds about 44,000 distinct CDR3 sequences, about three quarters seen once. Bulk tissue was left unsorted, and RNA and DNA were co-extracted from around 18-30 mg of it. Sequenced material: liver tumor tissue from sampling region 3. Subset of the sample: tumor region T3, left-lateral pole. Receptors originate from a man in his forties with primary liver carcinoma and hepatitis B virus infection.

A remark on this clonotype: A junction end diverges from the germline sequence, so it may reflect a read error. This rearrangement joins TRBV29-1 to TRBJ2-5; possibly TRBD1 for D (5 bases). CDR1 and CDR2 (germline): SQVTM, ANQGSEA. The CDR3 spans 13 residues. CDR3 nucleotides: TGCAGTGCGTACCAGGGAAACCAAGATACCCAGTACTTC. Its protein is CSAYQGNQDTQYF.

Regarding this clonotype: Compared with germline, one end of the junction differs, possibly owing to a read error. The chain has TRBV14 and TRBJ2-5, with D possibly TRBD1 on 5 matching bases. This CDR3 has 13 amino acids. Germline V gives CDR1 SGHDN, CDR2 FVKESK. This chain's CDR3 is CASSQGLEETHYF. CDR3 in DNA: TGTGCCAGCAGCCAGGGGCTGGAAGAGACCCATTACTTC.

Concerning this clonotype: A clone one base away is much larger, so this may be a read error. This rearrangement joins TRBV28 to TRBJ2-2, with D possibly TRBD2 on 7 matching bases. CDR3 length: 14 residues. Per germline, CDR1 MDHEN and CDR2 SYDVKM. DNA of the CDR3: TGTGCCACCTGGAGGGGGGGGTTCACCTGGGAGCTGTTTTTT. Its translation is CATWRGGFTWELFF.

This clonotype was picked up one time. One end of the junction varies from germline; a read error may be responsible. J is TRBJ2-2 and V is TRBV6-6; D possibly corresponds to TRBD1 (6 bases). The CDR3 totals 14 residues. Per the germline V gene, CDR1 is MNHNY and CDR2 is SVGAGI (reference sequence). As DNA, the CDR3 is TGTGCCAGCAGCCGAGCCCGGGACACCGAGGAGCTGGTTTTT. Protein: CASSRARDTEELVF.

In the case of this clonotype: This likely comes from a read error, as the CDR3 has no conserved phenylalanine or tryptophan at its end. The genes are TRBV10-3 and TRBJ2-7; 9 bases are shared with TRBD1. The CDR3 covers 17 residues. J gave up 6 bases and V 4 bases, and 16 bases lay outside the gene matches. CDR1 ENHRY and CDR2 SYGVKD come from the germline V gene. The DNA of the CDR3 is TGTGCCATCAGTGCCCTCCCCCCAGGACAGGGGTTCGGCGAGCAGTACTCC. Its translation is CAISALPPGQGFGEQYS.